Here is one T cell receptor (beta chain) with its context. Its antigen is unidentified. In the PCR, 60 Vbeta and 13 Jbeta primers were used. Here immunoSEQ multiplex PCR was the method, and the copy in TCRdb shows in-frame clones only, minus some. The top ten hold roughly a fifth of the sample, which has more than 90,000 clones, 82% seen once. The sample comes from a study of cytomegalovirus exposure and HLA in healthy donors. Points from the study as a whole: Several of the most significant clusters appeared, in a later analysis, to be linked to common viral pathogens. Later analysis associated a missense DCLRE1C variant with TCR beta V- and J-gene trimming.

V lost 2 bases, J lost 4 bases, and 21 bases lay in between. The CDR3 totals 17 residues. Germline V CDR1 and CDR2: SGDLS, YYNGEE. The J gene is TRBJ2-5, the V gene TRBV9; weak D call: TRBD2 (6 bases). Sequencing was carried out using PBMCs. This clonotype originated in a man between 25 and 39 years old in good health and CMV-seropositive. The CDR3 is CASSVSLPSGGSETQYF. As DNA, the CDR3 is TGTGCCAGCAGCGTCTCCCTACCGTCCGGGGGATCAGAGACCCAGTACTTC.